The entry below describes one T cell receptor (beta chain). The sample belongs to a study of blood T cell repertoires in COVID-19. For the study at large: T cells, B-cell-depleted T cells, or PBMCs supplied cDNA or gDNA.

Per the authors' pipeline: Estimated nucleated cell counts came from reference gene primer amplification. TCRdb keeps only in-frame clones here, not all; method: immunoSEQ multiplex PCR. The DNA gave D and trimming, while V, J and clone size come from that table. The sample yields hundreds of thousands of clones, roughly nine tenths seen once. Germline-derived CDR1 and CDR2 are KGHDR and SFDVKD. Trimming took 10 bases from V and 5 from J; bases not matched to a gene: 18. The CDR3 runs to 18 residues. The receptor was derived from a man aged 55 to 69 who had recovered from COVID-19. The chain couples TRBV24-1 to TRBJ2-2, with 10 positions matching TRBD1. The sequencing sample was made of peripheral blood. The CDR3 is CATGNVPGQGKETGELFF. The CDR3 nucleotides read TGTGCCACTGGAAATGTACCGGGACAGGGGAAGGAGACCGGGGAGCTGTTTTTT.